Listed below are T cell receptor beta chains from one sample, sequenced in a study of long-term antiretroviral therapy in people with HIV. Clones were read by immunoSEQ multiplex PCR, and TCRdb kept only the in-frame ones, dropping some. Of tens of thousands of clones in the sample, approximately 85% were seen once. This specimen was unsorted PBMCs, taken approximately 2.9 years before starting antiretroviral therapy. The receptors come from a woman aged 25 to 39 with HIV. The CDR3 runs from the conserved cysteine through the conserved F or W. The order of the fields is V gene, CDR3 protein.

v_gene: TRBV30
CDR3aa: CAWSVDGNSPLHF

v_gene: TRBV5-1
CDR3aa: CASSLEVGSGANVLTF

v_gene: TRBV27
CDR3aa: CASSPADRGPSSPLHF

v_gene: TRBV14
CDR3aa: CASSQTGTYNEQFF

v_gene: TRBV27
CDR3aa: CASSFQGAETQYF

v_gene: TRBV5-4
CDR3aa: CASSLDVGNTGELFF

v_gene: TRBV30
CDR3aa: CAWRELQTGNTEAFF

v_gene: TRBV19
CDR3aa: CASSMGHLSYEQYF

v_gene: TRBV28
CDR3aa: CASSLRGYNEQFF

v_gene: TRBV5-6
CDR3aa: CASSFIRYRNGYTF

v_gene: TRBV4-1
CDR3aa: CASSQSQGANGYTF

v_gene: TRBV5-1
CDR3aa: CASSRNEGGIADTQYF

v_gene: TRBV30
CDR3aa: CAWSPDLNTEAFF

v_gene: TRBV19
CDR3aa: CASIPGQGRNTIYF

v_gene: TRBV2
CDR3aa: CASSSGEALNEQFF

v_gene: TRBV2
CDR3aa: CASSGGQRRSTDTQYF

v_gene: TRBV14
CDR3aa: CASSQVGTGGGNEQFF

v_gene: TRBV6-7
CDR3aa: CASRLRGNYGYTF

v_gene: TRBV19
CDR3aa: CASKNTAGNTIYF

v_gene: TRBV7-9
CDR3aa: CASSLDTASSTGELFF

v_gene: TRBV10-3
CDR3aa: CAISVIQGAPGEQFF

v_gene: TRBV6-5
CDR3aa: CASSLGYRREQYF

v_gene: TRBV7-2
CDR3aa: CASSYDNQPQHF

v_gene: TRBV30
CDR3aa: CAWSAGRGEKLFF

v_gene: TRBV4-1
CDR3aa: CASSRWANEKLFF

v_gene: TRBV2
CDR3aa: CASSIDRAETQYF

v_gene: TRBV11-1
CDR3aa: CASSLSPGQANEQFF

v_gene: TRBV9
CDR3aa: CASSVMPGGGKETQYF

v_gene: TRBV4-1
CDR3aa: CASGRGLNTEAFF

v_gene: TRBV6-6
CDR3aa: CASNAKGINQPQHF

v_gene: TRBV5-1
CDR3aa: CASSSTFTGNSPLHF

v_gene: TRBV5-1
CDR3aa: CASSSWRLGNTEAFF

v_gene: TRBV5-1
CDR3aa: CASSLGLEAGTQYF

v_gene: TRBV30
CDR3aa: CAWTRADTEAFF

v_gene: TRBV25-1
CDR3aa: CASSELQGKLSPLHF

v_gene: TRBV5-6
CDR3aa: CASSLAGRGSNQPQHF

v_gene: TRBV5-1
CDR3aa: CASSLGTPDYGYTF

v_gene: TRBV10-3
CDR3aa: CAISDSGGRYEQYF

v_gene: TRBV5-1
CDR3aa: CASSSGTSVPNEQFF

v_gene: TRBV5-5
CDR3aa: CASSRSSNINEKLFF

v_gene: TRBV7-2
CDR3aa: CASSLEAAERASETQYF

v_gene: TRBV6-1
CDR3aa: CASSEGGSPLHF

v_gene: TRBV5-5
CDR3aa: CASSLETGVRSGANVLTF

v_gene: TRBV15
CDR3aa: CATSRQQGGTEAFF

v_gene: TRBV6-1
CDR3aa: CASIGGALTDTQYF

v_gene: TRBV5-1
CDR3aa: CASSLGTLEVETQYF

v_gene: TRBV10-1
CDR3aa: CATPGPMTVGSYGYTF

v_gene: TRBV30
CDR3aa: CAWSAIYEQYF

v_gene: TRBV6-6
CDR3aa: CASSSKGSSPLHF

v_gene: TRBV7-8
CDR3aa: CASSSRGRGANVLTF

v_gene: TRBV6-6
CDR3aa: CASSAYSGLAYEQYF

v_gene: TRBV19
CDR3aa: CASSISYLRAEKLFF

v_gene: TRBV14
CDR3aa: CASSSDGKETQYF

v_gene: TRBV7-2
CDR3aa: CASSRIPENTEAFF

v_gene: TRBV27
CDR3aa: CASSFLIAGARGEQFF

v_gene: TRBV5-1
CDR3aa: CASSASGQGARANYGYTF

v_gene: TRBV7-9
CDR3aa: CASTKPGLQIWEQFF

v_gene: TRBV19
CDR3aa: CASSPRVRTVNTEAFF